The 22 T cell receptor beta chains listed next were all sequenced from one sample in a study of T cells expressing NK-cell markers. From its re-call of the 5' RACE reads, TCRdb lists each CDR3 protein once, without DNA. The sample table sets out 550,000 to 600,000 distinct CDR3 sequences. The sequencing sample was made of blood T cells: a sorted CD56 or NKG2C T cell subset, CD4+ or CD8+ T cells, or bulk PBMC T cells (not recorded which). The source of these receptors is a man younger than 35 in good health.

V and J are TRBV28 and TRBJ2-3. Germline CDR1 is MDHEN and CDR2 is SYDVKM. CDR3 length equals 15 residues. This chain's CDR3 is CASVTPTASTDTQYF.

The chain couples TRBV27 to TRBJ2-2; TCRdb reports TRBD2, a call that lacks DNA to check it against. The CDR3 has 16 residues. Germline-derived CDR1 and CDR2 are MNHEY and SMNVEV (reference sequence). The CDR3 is CASSLFLAGETGELFF.

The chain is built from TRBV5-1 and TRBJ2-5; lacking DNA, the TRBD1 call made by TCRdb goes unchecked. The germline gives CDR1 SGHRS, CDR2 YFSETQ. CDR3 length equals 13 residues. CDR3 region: CASSSPQHATQYF.

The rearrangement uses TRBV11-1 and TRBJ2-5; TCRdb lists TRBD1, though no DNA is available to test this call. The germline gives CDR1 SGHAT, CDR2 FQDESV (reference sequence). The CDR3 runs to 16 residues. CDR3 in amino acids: CASSESDRRFQETQYF.

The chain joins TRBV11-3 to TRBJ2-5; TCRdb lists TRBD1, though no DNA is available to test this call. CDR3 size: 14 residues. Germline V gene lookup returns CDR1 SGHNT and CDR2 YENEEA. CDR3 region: CASSFYGAEETQYF.

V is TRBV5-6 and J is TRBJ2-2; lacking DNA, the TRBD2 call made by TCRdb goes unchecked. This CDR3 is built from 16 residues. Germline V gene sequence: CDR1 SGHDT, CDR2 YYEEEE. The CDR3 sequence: CASARLAGVRTGELFF.

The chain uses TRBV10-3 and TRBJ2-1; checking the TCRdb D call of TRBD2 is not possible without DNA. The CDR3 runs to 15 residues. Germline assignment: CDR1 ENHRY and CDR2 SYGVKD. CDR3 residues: CAISEVTSGNNEQFF.

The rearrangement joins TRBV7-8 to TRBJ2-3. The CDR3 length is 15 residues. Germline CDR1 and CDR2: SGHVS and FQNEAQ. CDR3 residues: CASTLGQSFTDTQYF.

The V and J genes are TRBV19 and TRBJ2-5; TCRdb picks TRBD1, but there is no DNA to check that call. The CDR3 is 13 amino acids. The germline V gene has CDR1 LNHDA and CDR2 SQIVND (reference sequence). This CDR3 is CASEDRGGGTQYF.

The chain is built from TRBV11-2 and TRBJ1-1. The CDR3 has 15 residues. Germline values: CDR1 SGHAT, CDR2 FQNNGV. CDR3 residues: CASSLGPSPDTEAFF.

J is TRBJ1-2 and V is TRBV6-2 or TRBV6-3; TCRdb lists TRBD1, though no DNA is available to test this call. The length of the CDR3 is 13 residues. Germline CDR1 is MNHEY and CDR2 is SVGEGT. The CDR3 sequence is CASSYSMGGGYTF.

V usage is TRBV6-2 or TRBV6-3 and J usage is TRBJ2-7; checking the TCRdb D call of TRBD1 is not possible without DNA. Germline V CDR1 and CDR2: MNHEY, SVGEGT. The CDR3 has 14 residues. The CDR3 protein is CASSPAGQDYEQYF.

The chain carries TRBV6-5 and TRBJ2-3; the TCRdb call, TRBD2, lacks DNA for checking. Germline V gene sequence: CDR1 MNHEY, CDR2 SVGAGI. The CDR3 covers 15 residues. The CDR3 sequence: CASSYSQRITDTQYF.

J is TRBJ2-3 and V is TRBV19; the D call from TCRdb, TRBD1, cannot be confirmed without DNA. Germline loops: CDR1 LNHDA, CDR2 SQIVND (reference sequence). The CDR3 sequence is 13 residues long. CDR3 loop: CASNDRYTDTQYF.

Here the CDR3 reads CASRQTGANTDTQYF. J is TRBJ2-3 and V is TRBV12-3 or TRBV12-4. The CDR3 extends over 15 amino acids.

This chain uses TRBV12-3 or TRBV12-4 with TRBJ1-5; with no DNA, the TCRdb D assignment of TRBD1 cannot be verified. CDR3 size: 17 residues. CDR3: CASSLELGEIGNQPQHF.

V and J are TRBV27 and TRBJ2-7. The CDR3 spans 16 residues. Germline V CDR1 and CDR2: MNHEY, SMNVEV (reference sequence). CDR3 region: CASSSYGDYVSYEQYF.

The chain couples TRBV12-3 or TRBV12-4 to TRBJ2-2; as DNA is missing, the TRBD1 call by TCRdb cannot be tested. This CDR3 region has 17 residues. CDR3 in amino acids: CASSLKGTGRYTGELFF.

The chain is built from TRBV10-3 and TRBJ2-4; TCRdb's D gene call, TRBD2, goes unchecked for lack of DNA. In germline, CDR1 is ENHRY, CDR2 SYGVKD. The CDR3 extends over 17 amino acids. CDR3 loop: CAISGTSDLLAKNIQYF.

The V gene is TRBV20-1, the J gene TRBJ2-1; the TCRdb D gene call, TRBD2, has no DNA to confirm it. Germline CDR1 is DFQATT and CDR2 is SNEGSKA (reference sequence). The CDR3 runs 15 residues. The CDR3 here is CSATPSGRARNEQFF.

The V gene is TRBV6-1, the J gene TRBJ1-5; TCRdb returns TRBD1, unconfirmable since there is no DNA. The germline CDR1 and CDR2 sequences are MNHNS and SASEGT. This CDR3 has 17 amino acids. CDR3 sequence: CASSEILGQGAGQPQHF.

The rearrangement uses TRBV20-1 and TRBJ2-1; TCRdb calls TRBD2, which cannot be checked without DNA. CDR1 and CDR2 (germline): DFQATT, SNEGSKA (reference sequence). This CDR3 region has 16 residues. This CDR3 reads CSAEEVWRRLYNEQFF.